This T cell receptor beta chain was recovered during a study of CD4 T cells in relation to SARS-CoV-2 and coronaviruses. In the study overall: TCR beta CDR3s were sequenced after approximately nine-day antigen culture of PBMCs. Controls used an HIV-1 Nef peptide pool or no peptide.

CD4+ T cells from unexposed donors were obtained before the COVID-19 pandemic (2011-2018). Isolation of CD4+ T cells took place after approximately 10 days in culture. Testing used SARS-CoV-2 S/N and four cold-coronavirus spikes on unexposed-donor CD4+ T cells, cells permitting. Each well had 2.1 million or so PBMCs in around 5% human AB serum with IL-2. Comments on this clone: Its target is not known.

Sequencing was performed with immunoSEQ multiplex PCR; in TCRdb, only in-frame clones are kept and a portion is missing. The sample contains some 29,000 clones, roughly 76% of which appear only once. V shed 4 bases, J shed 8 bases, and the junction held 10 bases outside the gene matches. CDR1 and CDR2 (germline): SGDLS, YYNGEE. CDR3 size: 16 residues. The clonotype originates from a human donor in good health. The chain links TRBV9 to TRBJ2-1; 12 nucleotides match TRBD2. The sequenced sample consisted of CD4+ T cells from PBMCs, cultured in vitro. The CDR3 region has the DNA TGTGCCAGCAGCCCCCGACTAGCGGGGGCCCCGTATGAGCAGTTCTTC. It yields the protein CASSPRLAGAPYEQFF.